These T cell receptor beta chains were read from a single sample in a study of patients and donors after allogeneic stem cell transplantation. Each CDR3 protein gets one entry after TCRdb re-called the RT-PCR reads with MiXCR. This table holds about 200,000 distinct CDR3 sequences, 35% to 50% found once. The sample taken for sequencing was blood, either unsorted or a sorted T cell fraction (not recorded which). Every receptor here comes from a human donor who was either an allogeneic HSCT recipient or a stem cell or donor lymphocyte infusion donor (not recorded which). It is not recorded whose cells these are; they may come from a transplant donor. Both conserved end residues are part of each CDR3. Fields, in order: J gene, V gene, clone size, CDR3 length, D gene, CDR3 DNA, CDR3 protein. D genes are given only for firm matches. Clone sizes are given selectively: once, few, many, or a class where the clone is expanded.

J: TRBJ1-1; V: TRBV18; size: -; length: 16; D: -; DNA: TGTGCCAGCTCACTAGAGCCCGGAGATCCGAACACTGAAGCTTTCTTT; CDR3: CASSLEPGDPNTEAFF
J: TRBJ1-1; V: TRBV6-2/TRBV6-3; size: few; length: 17; D: -; DNA: TGTGCCAGCGTGAAGCCCAGTTGTAAGGTTAAGATCACTGAAGCTTTCTTT; CDR3: CASVKPSCKVKITEAFF
J: TRBJ1-1; V: TRBV7-9; size: few; length: 12; D: -; DNA: TGTGCCAGCAGTACAGGGCCGACTGAAGCTTTCTTT; CDR3: CASSTGPTEAFF
J: TRBJ2-7; V: TRBV7-9; size: few; length: 15; D: -; DNA: TGTGCCAGCAGCTTAGAGTTAGGGCCCCTCTACGAGCAGTACTTC; CDR3: CASSLELGPLYEQYF
J: TRBJ2-1; V: TRBV20-1; size: -; length: 14; D: TRBD2; DNA: TGCAGTGCCCCGTCACTAGCGGGAGGACATGAGCAGTTCTTC; CDR3: CSAPSLAGGHEQFF
J: TRBJ2-3; V: TRBV12-3/TRBV12-4; size: few; length: 14; D: TRBD2; DNA: TGTGCCAGCACCGAGCGGGGAAGCACAGATACGCAGTATTTT; CDR3: CASTERGSTDTQYF
J: TRBJ1-5; V: TRBV6-2/TRBV6-3; size: many; length: 15; D: TRBD1; DNA: TGTGCCAGCAGTTACATGGGGACAGCATATCAGCCCCAGCATTTT; CDR3: CASSYMGTAYQPQHF
J: TRBJ1-5; V: TRBV6-5; size: -; length: 15; D: TRBD1; DNA: TGTGCCAGCAGCCGGGACAGGGATCAGAATCAGCCCCAGCATTTT; CDR3: CASSRDRDQNQPQHF
J: TRBJ1-1; V: TRBV29-1; size: few; length: 13; D: -; DNA: TGCAGCTCCGCCCCCGTGGGTGAGGGGGAAGCTTTCTTT; CDR3: CSSAPVGEGEAFF
J: TRBJ2-5; V: TRBV7-2; size: -; length: 16; D: TRBD2; DNA: TGTGCCAGCAGCCTGGAGACTAGCGGGAACTTAGAGACCCAGTACTTC; CDR3: CASSLETSGNLETQYF
J: TRBJ2-1; V: TRBV5-8; size: -; length: 15; D: TRBD2; DNA: TGTGCCAGCAGCTTCGGTACTAGCGGGGACAATGAGCAGTTCTTC; CDR3: CASSFGTSGDNEQFF
J: TRBJ2-2; V: TRBV2; size: -; length: 16; D: TRBD1; DNA: TGTGCCAGCAGTACCGGGACAGGGCATTCCACCGGGGAGCTGTTTTTT; CDR3: CASSTGTGHSTGELFF
J: TRBJ2-3; V: TRBV27; size: -; length: 16; D: -; DNA: TGTGCCAGCAGAGAGCGGCCCCGGACGCACACAGATACGCAGTATTTT; CDR3: CASRERPRTHTDTQYF
J: TRBJ1-1; V: TRBV5-6; size: many; length: 17; D: TRBD1; DNA: TGTGCCAGCAGCTTAAATACGGGACAGGGGATGAACACTGAAGCTTTCTTT; CDR3: CASSLNTGQGMNTEAFF
J: TRBJ1-1; V: TRBV24-1; size: few; length: 14; D: -; DNA: TGTGCCACCAGTGATTTGCGGGGAAGCACTGAAGCTTTCTTT; CDR3: CATSDLRGSTEAFF
J: TRBJ1-1; V: TRBV20-1; size: -; length: 14; D: TRBD1; DNA: TGCAGTGCTAGAGACAACAGGGGATCCACTGAAGCTTTCTTT; CDR3: CSARDNRGSTEAFF
J: TRBJ2-1; V: TRBV29-1; size: -; length: 13; D: -; DNA: TGCAGCGCTGGGGATAGCTCCTACAATGAGCAGTTCTTC; CDR3: CSAGDSSYNEQFF
J: TRBJ1-2; V: TRBV7-3; size: -; length: 15; D: -; DNA: TGTGCCAGCAGCTTAACCGGGGGCCCCGGCGATGGCTACACCTTC; CDR3: CASSLTGGPGDGYTF
J: TRBJ1-1; V: TRBV5-5; size: few; length: 15; D: -; DNA: TGTGCCAGCAGCAATTTAACAGGAATGAACACTGAAGCTTTCTTT; CDR3: CASSNLTGMNTEAFF
J: TRBJ1-2; V: TRBV20-1; size: -; length: 11; D: -; DNA: TGCAGTGCCACCTCAAGGGGGGGCTACACCTTC; CDR3: CSATSRGGYTF
J: TRBJ2-5; V: TRBV6-6; size: -; length: 14; D: -; DNA: TGTGCCAGCAGTTACCGGGTTGAGCAAGAGACCCAGTACTTC; CDR3: CASSYRVEQETQYF
J: TRBJ1-2; V: TRBV7-2; size: few; length: 13; D: -; DNA: TGTGCCAGCAGCTTCAGGGAAGGAGACGGCTACACCTTC; CDR3: CASSFREGDGYTF
J: TRBJ1-2; V: TRBV12-3/TRBV12-4; size: -; length: 15; D: TRBD1; DNA: TGTGCCAGCAGTTTTTTGGACAGGGAAAAGGATGGCTACACCTTC; CDR3: CASSFLDREKDGYTF
J: TRBJ2-7; V: TRBV4-2; size: -; length: 13; D: -; DNA: TGTGCCAGCAGCCAGACTCTGTTGGGCGAGCAGTACTTC; CDR3: CASSQTLLGEQYF
J: TRBJ2-1; V: TRBV3-1; size: -; length: 12; D: -; DNA: TGTGCCAGCAGCCAAGACGGCGGCGAGCAGTTCTTC; CDR3: CASSQDGGEQFF
J: TRBJ1-5; V: TRBV5-1; size: few; length: 14; D: -; DNA: TGCGCCAGCAGCTTGGACAGGGTCAATCAGCCCCAGCATTTT; CDR3: CASSLDRVNQPQHF
J: TRBJ2-3; V: TRBV12-3/TRBV12-4; size: -; length: 15; D: -; DNA: TGTGCCAGCAGTAGCTACACGGGCGGGGCAGATACGCAGTATTTT; CDR3: CASSSYTGGADTQYF
J: TRBJ2-5; V: TRBV7-6; size: -; length: 15; D: -; DNA: TGTGCCAGCAGCTTACCCTGGAAGATCCCTGGGACCCAGTACTTC; CDR3: CASSLPWKIPGTQYF
J: TRBJ2-3; V: TRBV7-2; size: -; length: 15; D: -; DNA: TGTGCCAGCAGCTCCAGTGGCGGGGCCACAGATACGCAGTATTTT; CDR3: CASSSSGGATDTQYF
J: TRBJ2-4; V: TRBV12-3/TRBV12-4; size: -; length: 15; D: -; DNA: TGTGCCAGCAGCCCACAGGGGAGGACCAAAAACATTCAGTACTTC; CDR3: CASSPQGRTKNIQYF
J: TRBJ2-7; V: TRBV9; size: -; length: 13; D: -; DNA: TGTGCCAGCAGCGAGGGGGGGTACTACGAGCAGTACTTC; CDR3: CASSEGGYYEQYF
J: TRBJ2-3; V: TRBV19; size: few; length: 15; D: TRBD1; DNA: TGTGCCAGTAGTACAGGGGACAGCTCCACAGATACGCAGTATTTT; CDR3: CASSTGDSSTDTQYF
J: TRBJ2-4; V: TRBV5-6; size: -; length: 18; D: -; DNA: TGTGCCAGCAGCCCCGTACGCGGAACGGGACGGATAACAAACATTCAGTACTTC; CDR3: CASSPVRGTGRITNIQYF
J: TRBJ1-1; V: TRBV13; size: -; length: 15; D: -; DNA: TGTGCCAGCAGCTTAGGCCCTAGGTCCACCGGGGAAGCTTTCTTT; CDR3: CASSLGPRSTGEAFF
J: TRBJ1-5; V: TRBV9; size: few; length: 13; D: -; DNA: TGTGCCAGCAGCGTGCGGAGCAATCAGCCCCAGCATTTT; CDR3: CASSVRSNQPQHF
J: TRBJ1-5; V: TRBV15; size: few; length: 13; D: -; DNA: TGTGCCACCTCTGGGTATAGCAATCAGCCCCAGCATTTT; CDR3: CATSGYSNQPQHF
J: TRBJ2-7; V: TRBV28; size: -; length: 15; D: -; DNA: TGTGCCAGCAGTTTTGACCCGGACGGAATCTACGAGCAGTACTTC; CDR3: CASSFDPDGIYEQYF
J: TRBJ1-2; V: TRBV4-3; size: -; length: 16; D: TRBD1; DNA: TGCGCCAGCAGCCAAGATCAAACAGGGGGGACCTATGGCTACACCTTC; CDR3: CASSQDQTGGTYGYTF
J: TRBJ1-1; V: TRBV20-1; size: many; length: 12; D: -; DNA: TGCAGTGCTAGTTGGGGGAGCACTGAAGCTTTCTTT; CDR3: CSASWGSTEAFF
J: TRBJ1-2; V: TRBV7-3; size: few; length: 15; D: TRBD1; DNA: TGTGCCAGCAGCTTCCAAACGACAGGGTCGGAAGGCTACACCTTC; CDR3: CASSFQTTGSEGYTF
J: TRBJ2-7; V: TRBV5-1; size: -; length: 15; D: TRBD1; DNA: TGCGCCAGCAGCTTTTCCGGGACAGGGGTGAACGAGCAGTACTTC; CDR3: CASSFSGTGVNEQYF
J: TRBJ2-5; V: TRBV13; size: few; length: 14; D: -; DNA: TGTGCCAGCGGGGGGCAGCGGGACATAAAGACCCAGTACTTC; CDR3: CASGGQRDIKTQYF
J: TRBJ1-4; V: TRBV7-9; size: -; length: 17; D: -; DNA: TGTGCCAGCAGCTTAGGAAGCCTGGCGGCAACTAATGAAAAACTGTTTTTT; CDR3: CASSLGSLAATNEKLFF
J: TRBJ1-1; V: TRBV27; size: -; length: 14; D: TRBD1; DNA: TGTGCCAGCAGTTTCCAGACAGGGAGTACTGAAGCTTTCTTT; CDR3: CASSFQTGSTEAFF
J: TRBJ2-7; V: TRBV4-3; size: -; length: 15; D: -; DNA: TGCGCCAGCAGCCAAGAATCTGGGCCAAACTACGAGCAGTACTTC; CDR3: CASSQESGPNYEQYF
J: TRBJ2-3; V: TRBV29-1; size: -; length: 16; D: -; DNA: TGCAGCGTCAAGGGTTTGGGGAGTGGGAGCACAGATACGCAGTATTTT; CDR3: CSVKGLGSGSTDTQYF
J: TRBJ2-1; V: TRBV4-2; size: -; length: 16; D: -; DNA: TGTGCCAGCAGCCAAGAAGGGGCTAGAACCCCAAATGAGCAGTTCTTC; CDR3: CASSQEGARTPNEQFF
J: TRBJ2-3; V: TRBV6-5; size: -; length: 16; D: TRBD2; DNA: TGTGCCAGCAGTCGAAGGGGACTACCCGGCACAGATACGCAGTATTTT; CDR3: CASSRRGLPGTDTQYF
J: TRBJ2-1; V: TRBV24-1; size: -; length: 17; D: TRBD2; DNA: TGTGCCACCAGTGATTTCAGCGGGAAGGCGGGATACAATGAGCAGTTCTTC; CDR3: CATSDFSGKAGYNEQFF
J: TRBJ2-3; V: TRBV6-5; size: -; length: 16; D: TRBD2; DNA: TGTGCCAGCAGTCCCCCTAGCGGGAGGGCCACAGATACGCAGTATTTT; CDR3: CASSPPSGRATDTQYF
J: TRBJ1-1; V: TRBV7-9; size: -; length: 14; D: -; DNA: TGTGCCAGCAGCTTAGCGGGACCGAACACTGAAGCTTTCTTT; CDR3: CASSLAGPNTEAFF
J: TRBJ1-2; V: TRBV7-2; size: few; length: 14; D: TRBD1; DNA: TGTGCCAGCAGCTTGGAGGGAGGACAGGGGGCGAGTACCTTC; CDR3: CASSLEGGQGASTF
J: TRBJ1-1; V: TRBV6-5; size: few; length: 15; D: -; DNA: TGTGCCAGCAGTTACTTCGGAGGGGAGGGAACTGAAGCTTTCTTT; CDR3: CASSYFGGEGTEAFF
J: TRBJ1-6; V: TRBV30; size: -; length: 13; D: -; DNA: TGTGCCTGGAGCGAAAGGGGGGATTCACCCCTCCACTTT; CDR3: CAWSERGDSPLHF
J: TRBJ2-3; V: TRBV6-5; size: few; length: 14; D: TRBD2; DNA: TGTGCCAGCAGTACGGGACTAGCGGCAGATACGCAGTATTTT; CDR3: CASSTGLAADTQYF